Listed below are T cell receptor beta chains from one sample, sequenced in a study of T cells in Graves' hyperthyroidism and ophthalmopathy. TCRdb analysed the multiplex PCR reads with MiXCR anew, one entry per CDR3 protein. The table includes hundreds of thousands of distinct CDR3 sequences, around 20% detected once. Sequencing was done on a sample of blood. These receptors all stem from a man aged 25-45 years with Graves' ophthalmopathy. CDR3s include the opening cysteine and the closing phenylalanine or tryptophan. A D gene is named only where the DNA matches it firmly. Not all rows give a size; the values are once, few, many and, for expanded clones, a class.

v_gene	abundance	d_gene	j_gene	CDR3nt	CDR3aa
TRBV11-2	few	-	TRBJ2-3	TGTGCCAGCAGCCCGAACGGGGGTCCCACAGATACGCAGTATTTT	CASSPNGGPTDTQYF
TRBV6-1	many	-	TRBJ1-1	TGTGCCAGCAGAGGAGGACAATCAGCGGGTGGAGCTTTCTTT	CASRGGQSAGGAFF
TRBV7-2	-	TRBD2	TRBJ2-3	TGTGCCAGCACCGGACTAGCGAACGCAGATACGCAGTATTTT	CASTGLANADTQYF
TRBV29-1	few	-	TRBJ2-1	TGCAGCGTTGGTAGCACCGATGAGCAGTTCTTC	CSVGSTDEQFF
TRBV6-2/TRBV6-3	-	TRBD2	TRBJ2-7	TGTGCCAGCAGTTACCCCCCTACTAGCGGGAGTTCCTACGAGCAGTACTTC	CASSYPPTSGSSYEQYF
TRBV20-1	few	TRBD2	TRBJ2-3	TGCAGTGCTAGAGATCAAAGCGGGAGCAGGGATACGCAGTATTTT	CSARDQSGSRDTQYF
TRBV16	few	-	TRBJ1-5	TGTGCCAGCAGCCCAACTAGGGATCAGCCCCAGCATTTT	CASSPTRDQPQHF
TRBV20-1	many	-	TRBJ2-7	TGCAGTGCTCAAGGCCGGGGGAACTACGAGCAGTACTTC	CSAQGRGNYEQYF
TRBV18	-	-	TRBJ1-1	TGTGCCAGCTCTCGACAGAATGGACTGGCGGGCACGGGGACTGAAGCTTTCTTT	CASSRQNGLAGTGTEAFF
TRBV3-1	few	-	TRBJ1-3	TGTGCCAGCAGCCAAGGGAACGGCAGGTCACTAAACACCATATATTTT	CASSQGNGRSLNTIYF